This TCR beta chain was sequenced for a study of tissue T cells after allogeneic stem cell transplantation. Study information: Of the grafts for graft-versus-host disease patients, four were unmodified and three CD34-selected.

Study-wide results and caveats: The study did not identify alloreactive or antigen-specific tissue TCRs, and some clones might be persisting host cells.

This clone occurred once. Its antigen is currently unknown. The CDR3 has 15 residues. Trimming removed 5 bases from V and 3 bases from J; junction bases left unmatched: 7. Germline V gene sequence: CDR1 MNHEY, CDR2 SMNVEV (reference sequence). Assay used: immunoSEQ multiplex PCR; TCRdb lists only in-frame clones, some missing. Of about 26,000 clones listed, about 89% are singletons. The chain combines TRBV27 with TRBJ2-3; 8 nucleotides align to TRBD2. The source material was blood, sampled before transplantation. The sequence was obtained from a male donor older than 55 who later had graft-versus-host disease after an allogeneic stem cell transplant. The CDR3 loop reads CASSPGKRETDTQYF. The CDR3 DNA reads TGTGCCAGCAGTCCAGGGAAGCGGGAGACAGATACGCAGTATTTT.